This T cell receptor beta chain was sequenced for a study of technical replicates of blood from a few donors. Between the trimmed V and J ends, which lost 3 bases and 5 bases, there was a span of 7 bases. The length of the CDR3 is 13 residues. CDR1 and CDR2 (germline): KGHSH, LQKENI. Libraries were prepared by immunoSEQ multiplex PCR; TCRdb keeps only in-frame clonotypes and omits some of them. The repertoire holds approximately 69,000 clones, with roughly 88% as singletons. The chain uses TRBV18 and TRBJ1-4; D is undetermined. The sequenced sample was PBMCs. The clonotype was recovered from a human donor in good health. Some clones in this sample may be carry-over from other donors' samples. The CDR3 sequence: CASSPRRNEKLFF. The CDR3 DNA sequence: TGTGCCAGCTCACCGCGGCGGAATGAAAAACTGTTTTTT.